This T cell receptor (beta chain) was sequenced during a study of shared clonotypes between healthy human individuals. Study outcomes and limitations: In a few donors, roughly 5.2% of naive CD4 clonotypes appeared in common.

Naive CD8 cells were CD45RO-negative, positively selected for CCR7, excluding terminally differentiated effector memory CD45RA+ cells. Donors had no recently reported acute infections or vaccinations and were HIV-negative. The V gene lost 5 bases and the J gene lost 0 bases, with 32 bases spanning the gap. Germline V gives CDR1 MDHEN, CDR2 SYDVKM. CDR3 length: 22 residues. The data were produced by immunoSEQ multiplex PCR, yet TCRdb's version contains in-frame clones alone and is incomplete. Counted here are approximately 590,000 clones, just under 97% occurring once; the ten biggest clones make up about 0.11%. Note on this clone: The antigen remains unidentified.

Sequenced input: naive CD8+ T cells sorted from blood. The rearrangement joins TRBV28 to TRBJ2-1; D is unresolved. This clonotype was obtained from a woman aged 25-40 years in good health. The CDR3 loop is CASSPPDLLVPLPQSSYNEQFF. The CDR3 DNA follows: TGTGCCAGCAGTCCCCCGGACCTCCTAGTGCCCCTACCCCAGAGCTCCTACAATGAGCAGTTCTTC.